This entry concerns a single T cell receptor beta chain. Germline-derived CDR1 and CDR2 are KGHDR and SFDVKD. The CDR3 is made up of 15 amino acids. V shed 7 bases and J shed 4 bases, with 16 bases lying between them. TCRdb redid the calling of the 5' RACE reads with MiXCR, one entry per CDR3 protein. The sample consists of 99,000 or so distinct CDR3 sequences, roughly 5.2% of them appearing once. The sample belongs to a study of T cells after yellow fever vaccination. Looking at the study overall: Preparing low-cell-number fractions relied on SMART-Seq v4 Ultra Low Input.

This rearrangement joins TRBV24-1 to TRBJ1-3, with D possibly being TRBD1 (6 bases). This sequence originates from a young man who received the YFV17D yellow fever vaccine. This specimen was CD8+ T cells sorted from PBMCs, taken 10 days after the yellow fever booster vaccination. The CDR3 region has the DNA TGTGCCACCAGGGCAAGGGACAATCGAGGAAACACCATATATTTT. Its translation is CATRARDNRGNTIYF.